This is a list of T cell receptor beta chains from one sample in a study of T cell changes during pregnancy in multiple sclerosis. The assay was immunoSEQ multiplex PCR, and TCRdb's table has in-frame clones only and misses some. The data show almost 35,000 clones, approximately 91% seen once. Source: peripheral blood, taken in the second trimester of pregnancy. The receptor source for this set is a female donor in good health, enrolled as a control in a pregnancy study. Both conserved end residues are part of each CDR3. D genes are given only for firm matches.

TGTGCCAGCAGCCCCTCTCGGACAGGGCCGTACGAGCAGTACTTC	CASSPSRTGPYEQYF	15	TRBJ2-7	TRBD1	TRBV5-4
TGTGCCAGCAGTTACGGTCACGGCAGGGGGCGGGAGACCCAGTACTTC	CASSYGHGRGRETQYF	16	TRBJ2-5	TRBD1	TRBV6-6
TGTGCCAGCTCACCCGGGACTCTTGGCTACGAGCAGTACTTC	CASSPGTLGYEQYF	14	TRBJ2-7	.	TRBV18
TGTGCCAGCAGCTTAGCGGGGGGGAAGGGGACTGAAGCTTTCTTT	CASSLAGGKGTEAFF	15	TRBJ1-1	.	TRBV7-9
TGTGCCAGCAGTAATCGACAGACTTTGGGCACTGAAGCTTTCTTT	CASSNRQTLGTEAFF	15	TRBJ1-1	.	TRBV27
TGCGCCAGCAGCTCCCTAGCGGGAGTGGGCACAGATACGCAGTATTTT	CASSSLAGVGTDTQYF	16	TRBJ2-3	TRBD2	TRBV5-1
TGTGCCAGCAGTGGACTAGCGGGAGGAGGGACCTACAATGAGCAGTTCTTC	CASSGLAGGGTYNEQFF	17	TRBJ2-1	TRBD2	TRBV6-1
TGTGCCAGCAGTTCGTCACGGGGGTGGGGAAACACCATATATTTT	CASSSSRGWGNTIYF	15	TRBJ1-3	.	TRBV6-5
TGTGCCAGCAGCTATAGCCCCTGGGGGGACTTGAATTCACCCCTCCACTTT	CASSYSPWGDLNSPLHF	17	TRBJ1-6	.	TRBV7-8
TGTGCCAGCACTTACTTTACAGGGGATCCAATTAAATCACCCCTCCACTTT	CASTYFTGDPIKSPLHF	17	TRBJ1-6	TRBD1	TRBV27
TGCGCCAGCAGCCCGGCGGGACAGAGCATTATGAACACTGAAGCTTTCTTT	CASSPAGQSIMNTEAFF	17	TRBJ1-1	TRBD1	TRBV4-1
TGTGCCAGCCGTAAGACAGAAGGAATGAACACTGAAGCTTTCTTT	CASRKTEGMNTEAFF	15	TRBJ1-1	.	TRBV9
TGTGCCAGCAGACAGCCGGGACTAGCGGGAGGGCCGGGGAGAGATACGCAGTATTTT	CASRQPGLAGGPGRDTQYF	19	TRBJ2-3	TRBD2	TRBV28
TGTGCCAGCATCCCCGGGGGACTCTACGAGCAGTACTTC	CASIPGGLYEQYF	13	TRBJ2-7	.	TRBV5-5
TGTGCCAGCAGCCATGGGACTAGCGGTCGCACAGATACGCAGTATTTT	CASSHGTSGRTDTQYF	16	TRBJ2-3	TRBD2	TRBV7-2
TGCGCCAGCAGCGTAGCGGGAGGCTCCTACGAGCAGTACTTC	CASSVAGGSYEQYF	14	TRBJ2-7	TRBD2	TRBV5-1